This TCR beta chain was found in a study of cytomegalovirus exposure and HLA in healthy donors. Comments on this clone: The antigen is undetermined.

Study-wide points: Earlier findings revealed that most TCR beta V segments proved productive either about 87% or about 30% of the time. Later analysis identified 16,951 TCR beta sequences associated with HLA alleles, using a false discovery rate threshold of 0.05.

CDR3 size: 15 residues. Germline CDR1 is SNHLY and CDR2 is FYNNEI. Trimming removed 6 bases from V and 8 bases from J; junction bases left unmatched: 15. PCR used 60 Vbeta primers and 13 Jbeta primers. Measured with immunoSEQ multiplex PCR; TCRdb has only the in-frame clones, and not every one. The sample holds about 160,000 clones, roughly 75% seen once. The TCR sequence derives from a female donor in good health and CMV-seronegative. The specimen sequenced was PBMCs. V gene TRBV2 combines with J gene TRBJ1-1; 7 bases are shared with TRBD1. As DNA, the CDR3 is TGTGCCAGCAGCCCGGACAGGCCGGGGGTCGACGAAGCTTTCTTT. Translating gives CASSPDRPGVDEAFF.